This is a list of T cell receptor beta chains from one sample in a study of cytomegalovirus exposure and HLA in healthy donors. TCRdb's table, derived via immunoSEQ multiplex PCR, lists solely in-frame clones and lacks some. The sample shows approximately 160,000 clones, roughly 89% of them seen only once. Sequencing used PBMCs. Receptors were obtained from a man between 18 and 35 years old in good health and CMV-seropositive. The CDR3 runs from the conserved cysteine through the conserved F or W. A D gene is named only where the DNA matches it firmly. Clone size is not always given. Where it is, it says once, few, many or a class for expanded clones.

j_call: TRBJ2-6; d_call: .; clone_size: once; v_call: TRBV9; cdr3_aa: CASSVLGANVLTF; cdr3_nt: TGTGCCAGCAGCGTACTTGGGGCCAACGTCCTGACTTTC
j_call: TRBJ1-5; d_call: TRBD1; clone_size: .; v_call: TRBV2; cdr3_aa: CASSMNRGAQPQHF; cdr3_nt: TGTGCCAGCAGTATGAACAGGGGGGCTCAGCCCCAGCATTTT
j_call: TRBJ2-7; d_call: .; clone_size: once; v_call: TRBV19; cdr3_aa: CASSIVGRGSEQYF; cdr3_nt: TGTGCCAGTAGTATAGTCGGCAGGGGATCCGAGCAGTACTTC
j_call: TRBJ2-3; d_call: .; clone_size: once; v_call: TRBV11-3; cdr3_aa: CASSFRGADTQYF; cdr3_nt: TGTGCCAGCAGCTTCAGGGGAGCAGATACGCAGTATTTT
j_call: TRBJ2-5; d_call: .; clone_size: .; v_call: TRBV6-5; cdr3_aa: CASSYLQGQETQYF; cdr3_nt: TGTGCCAGCAGTTATCTGCAGGGACAAGAGACCCAGTACTTC
j_call: TRBJ2-1; d_call: .; clone_size: .; v_call: TRBV4-1; cdr3_aa: CASSQVGEAEQFF; cdr3_nt: TGCGCCAGCAGCCAAGTGGGAGAGGCTGAGCAGTTCTTC
j_call: TRBJ1-2; d_call: .; clone_size: .; v_call: TRBV19; cdr3_aa: CASSILGVYGYTF; cdr3_nt: TGTGCCAGTAGTATCTTGGGCGTCTATGGCTACACCTTC
j_call: TRBJ1-5; d_call: .; clone_size: .; v_call: TRBV6-1; cdr3_aa: CASSDHRAQPQHF; cdr3_nt: TGTGCCAGCAGCGATCACAGGGCGCAGCCCCAGCATTTT
j_call: TRBJ2-2; d_call: .; clone_size: .; v_call: TRBV11-3; cdr3_aa: CASSRLMNTGELFF; cdr3_nt: TGTGCCAGCAGCCGACTAATGAACACCGGGGAGCTGTTTTTT
j_call: TRBJ2-7; d_call: .; clone_size: .; v_call: TRBV2; cdr3_aa: CASTAGTKLYEQYF; cdr3_nt: TGTGCCAGCACCGCCGGGACAAAACTCTACGAGCAGTACTTC
j_call: TRBJ2-7; d_call: .; clone_size: .; v_call: TRBV29-1; cdr3_aa: CSALVSYEQYF; cdr3_nt: TGCAGCGCACTAGTCAGCTACGAGCAGTACTTC
j_call: TRBJ1-3; d_call: .; clone_size: .; v_call: TRBV4-1; cdr3_aa: CASSQNSGTGNTIYF; cdr3_nt: TGCGCCAGCAGCCAAAATTCCGGGACTGGAAACACCATATATTTT
j_call: TRBJ2-3; d_call: TRBD2; clone_size: .; v_call: TRBV30; cdr3_aa: CACSSGREGTQYF; cdr3_nt: TGTGCCTGCTCTAGCGGGAGGGAAGGTACGCAGTATTTT
j_call: TRBJ2-1; d_call: TRBD2; clone_size: .; v_call: TRBV28; cdr3_aa: CASSLLRTSGPESYNEQFF; cdr3_nt: TGTGCCAGCAGTTTATTGCGGACTAGCGGACCCGAGTCCTACAATGAGCAGTTCTTC
j_call: TRBJ2-2; d_call: TRBD1; clone_size: .; v_call: TRBV7-3; cdr3_aa: CASSLLTGVTGELFF; cdr3_nt: TGTGCCAGCAGCTTATTGACAGGGGTGACCGGGGAGCTGTTTTTT
j_call: TRBJ1-5; d_call: TRBD1; clone_size: .; v_call: TRBV5-5; cdr3_aa: CASSSTSQPTGLSLPQHF; cdr3_nt: TGTGCCAGCAGCTCTACCTCACAGCCGACAGGGTTAAGTCTGCCCCAGCATTTT
j_call: TRBJ2-7; d_call: .; clone_size: .; v_call: TRBV28; cdr3_aa: CASSETYEQYF; cdr3_nt: TGTGCCAGCAGTGAGACCTACGAGCAGTACTTC
j_call: TRBJ2-7; d_call: .; clone_size: .; v_call: TRBV21-1; cdr3_aa: CASFGVGGYEQYF; cdr3_nt: TGTGCCAGTTTCGGGGTAGGAGGATACGAGCAGTACTTC
j_call: TRBJ2-6; d_call: TRBD2; clone_size: .; v_call: TRBV2; cdr3_aa: CASSGTRLQSSGGLGANVLTF; cdr3_nt: TGTGCCAGCAGCGGGACTAGGCTACAGTCTAGCGGAGGGCTGGGGGCCAACGTCCTGACTTTC
j_call: TRBJ2-5; d_call: TRBD2; clone_size: .; v_call: TRBV5-1; cdr3_aa: CASKFAGTSEFQETQYF; cdr3_nt: TGCGCCAGCAAATTCGCGGGGACTAGCGAGTTCCAAGAGACCCAGTACTTC
j_call: TRBJ2-3; d_call: TRBD2; clone_size: .; v_call: TRBV6-1; cdr3_aa: CASSLTSGSTDTQYF; cdr3_nt: TGTGCCAGCAGTTTAACTAGCGGGAGCACAGATACGCAGTATTTT
j_call: TRBJ2-7; d_call: TRBD2; clone_size: .; v_call: TRBV13; cdr3_aa: CASSRAGNGEQYF; cdr3_nt: TGTGCCAGCAGCAGAGCGGGAAACGGCGAGCAGTACTTC